This T cell receptor beta chain was identified during a study of CD8 T cell repertoires and HIV-1 epitope variants. TCRdb keeps only in-frame clones here, not all; method: immunoSEQ multiplex PCR. This repertoire shows roughly 2,500 clones, under 85% found once; its top ten account for approximately 38%. A word on this clone: Its antigen is currently unknown.

The V gene lost 3 bases and the J gene lost 1 base, with 14 bases spanning the gap. The CDR3 totals 16 residues. Germline loops: CDR1 MDHEN, CDR2 SYDVKM. This chain links TRBV28 with TRBJ2-3; tentatively, D is TRBD2 (6 bases). The clonotype was recovered from a male donor with HIV. Sequenced material: cultured CD8+ T cells derived from PBMCs. CDR3 amino acids: CASSLSTGVGTDTQYF. The CDR3, as DNA: TGTGCCAGCAGTTTGTCTACGGGAGTAGGCACAGATACGCAGTATTTT.